This T cell receptor beta chain derives from a study of T cells of healthy individuals. Trimming left V 4 bases short and J 0 bases short, with 7 bases between. Germline loops: CDR1 SEHNR, CDR2 FQNEAQ (reference sequence). The CDR3 is 14 amino acids. TCRdb analysed the 5' RACE reads with MiXCR anew, one entry per CDR3 protein. The repertoire holds tens of thousands of distinct CDR3 sequences, roughly 17% seen once, with approximately 4.7% in the top ten. The chain links TRBV7-9 to TRBJ1-3; D ambiguous. This TCR derives from a human donor in good health. The CDR3 sequence: CASSSQPSGNTIYF. The CDR3 DNA sequence: TGTGCCAGCAGCTCTCAGCCCTCTGGAAACACCATATATTTT. The full variable domain, rest sourced from reference TRBV7-9 and TRBJ1-3, is DTGVSQNPRHKITKRGQNVTFRCDPISEHNRLYWYRQTLGQGPEFLTYFQNEAQLEKSRLLSDRFSAERPKGSFSTLEIQRTEQGDSAMYLCASSSQPSGNTIYFGEGSWLTVV.